A selection of T cell receptor beta chains follows, all from one sample in a study of monozygotic twins with inflammatory bowel disease. TCRdb processed the 5' RACE reads again and assigns one entry to each CDR3 protein, with no DNA. The table for this sample gives approximately 400,000 distinct CDR3 sequences. Input material: blood. These receptors were taken from a human donor with ulcerative colitis or Crohn's disease, or a healthy co-twin of an affected twin (not recorded which). Both conserved end residues are part of each CDR3.

CDR3aa: CSVEGSTSTDTQYF
v_gene: TRBV29-1
len: 14
j_gene: TRBJ2-3

CDR3aa: CASRQSSGNTIYF
v_gene: TRBV12-3/TRBV12-4
len: 13
j_gene: TRBJ1-3

CDR3aa: CASSRRVGIKQETQYF
v_gene: TRBV7-8
len: 16
j_gene: TRBJ2-5

CDR3aa: CASGVGSTDTQYF
v_gene: TRBV12-5
len: 13
j_gene: TRBJ2-3

CDR3aa: CASSLDVAGSYEQFF
v_gene: TRBV7-3
len: 15
j_gene: TRBJ2-1

CDR3aa: CASSLVSGTDTQYF
v_gene: TRBV7-2
len: 14
j_gene: TRBJ2-3

CDR3aa: CASSIPFAGGHNEQFF
v_gene: TRBV19
len: 16
j_gene: TRBJ2-1

CDR3aa: CAIGTDYSNQPQHF
v_gene: TRBV10-3
len: 14
j_gene: TRBJ1-5

CDR3aa: CASSKTWGTQYF
v_gene: TRBV5-5
len: 12
j_gene: TRBJ2-3

CDR3aa: CASSPQTGASYYNEQFF
v_gene: TRBV18
len: 17
j_gene: TRBJ2-1

CDR3aa: CASSPPSRAGGSGTDTQYF
v_gene: TRBV18
len: 19
j_gene: TRBJ2-3

CDR3aa: CASGGQSFSGNTIYF
v_gene: TRBV28
len: 15
j_gene: TRBJ1-3

CDR3aa: CASSYERVGTNTGELFF
v_gene: TRBV5-1
len: 17
j_gene: TRBJ2-2

CDR3aa: CASSTSSGTLPYSNQPQHF
v_gene: TRBV19
len: 19
j_gene: TRBJ1-5

CDR3aa: CASRLQGLAKNIQYF
v_gene: TRBV28
len: 15
j_gene: TRBJ2-4

CDR3aa: CASSVASSTEQFF
v_gene: TRBV9
len: 13
j_gene: TRBJ2-1

CDR3aa: CASSFSVKSYEQYF
v_gene: TRBV5-1
len: 14
j_gene: TRBJ2-7

CDR3aa: CASSFWTGSNTGELFF
v_gene: TRBV9
len: 16
j_gene: TRBJ2-2

CDR3aa: CASSLPGRGGPDTQYF
v_gene: TRBV5-4
len: 16
j_gene: TRBJ2-3

CDR3aa: CASSGGQGYNEQFF
v_gene: TRBV27
len: 14
j_gene: TRBJ2-1

CDR3aa: CASSQDQIGTDTQYF
v_gene: TRBV7-2
len: 15
j_gene: TRBJ2-3

CDR3aa: CAGSRDSLTYEQYF
v_gene: TRBV4-3
len: 14
j_gene: TRBJ2-7

CDR3aa: CASSPGADNQPQHF
v_gene: TRBV25-1
len: 14
j_gene: TRBJ1-5

CDR3aa: CASSLRGGSSYNEQFF
v_gene: TRBV5-1
len: 16
j_gene: TRBJ2-1

CDR3aa: CASSKAYRGGLHEQYF
v_gene: TRBV19
len: 16
j_gene: TRBJ2-7

CDR3aa: CASSLGPGESTDTQYF
v_gene: TRBV7-6
len: 16
j_gene: TRBJ2-3

CDR3aa: CASSPNVGQAVYGYTF
v_gene: TRBV5-5
len: 16
j_gene: TRBJ1-2

CDR3aa: CASSRDPTSNTQYF
v_gene: TRBV4-3
len: 14
j_gene: TRBJ2-3

CDR3aa: CASSFTGTGGTEAFF
v_gene: TRBV12-3/TRBV12-4
len: 15
j_gene: TRBJ1-1

CDR3aa: CASSFTQGIGTSGSQETQYF
v_gene: TRBV10-2
len: 20
j_gene: TRBJ2-5

CDR3aa: CASSPLISSYEQYF
v_gene: TRBV7-6
len: 14
j_gene: TRBJ2-7

CDR3aa: CASSGRTSYNEQFF
v_gene: TRBV4-1
len: 14
j_gene: TRBJ2-1

CDR3aa: CASRETSGGLHYNEQFF
v_gene: TRBV5-1
len: 17
j_gene: TRBJ2-1

CDR3aa: CASSVGTDIFYEQYF
v_gene: TRBV9
len: 15
j_gene: TRBJ2-7

CDR3aa: CAISGGQGGYNEQFF
v_gene: TRBV10-3
len: 15
j_gene: TRBJ2-1

CDR3aa: CASSISADYYNEQFF
v_gene: TRBV19
len: 15
j_gene: TRBJ2-1

CDR3aa: CASSPEGSPSYNEQFF
v_gene: TRBV7-9
len: 16
j_gene: TRBJ2-1

CDR3aa: CASSLALAGGNEQFF
v_gene: TRBV5-1
len: 15
j_gene: TRBJ2-1

CDR3aa: CATSDLRNRDQETQYF
v_gene: TRBV24-1
len: 16
j_gene: TRBJ2-5

CDR3aa: CASTDRTSSYEQYF
v_gene: TRBV5-1
len: 14
j_gene: TRBJ2-7

CDR3aa: CASSQQGSYGYTF
v_gene: TRBV6-6
len: 13
j_gene: TRBJ1-2

CDR3aa: CASSLPSGRATYHNEQFF
v_gene: TRBV11-2
len: 18
j_gene: TRBJ2-1

CDR3aa: CASSQTDTQYF
v_gene: TRBV3-1
len: 11
j_gene: TRBJ2-3

CDR3aa: CSAAEGGNQPQHF
v_gene: TRBV20-1
len: 13
j_gene: TRBJ1-5

CDR3aa: CATSPGQNYGYTF
v_gene: TRBV15
len: 13
j_gene: TRBJ1-2

CDR3aa: CASGADNSYEQYF
v_gene: TRBV10-2
len: 13
j_gene: TRBJ2-7

CDR3aa: CASSFGPTGTRAYEQYF
v_gene: TRBV27
len: 17
j_gene: TRBJ2-7

CDR3aa: CASSGGRHNEQFF
v_gene: TRBV28
len: 13
j_gene: TRBJ2-1

CDR3aa: CASSRSSIDEQFF
v_gene: TRBV5-1
len: 13
j_gene: TRBJ2-1

CDR3aa: CASSFRGPGTGGTGELFF
v_gene: TRBV6-5
len: 18
j_gene: TRBJ2-2

CDR3aa: CASRTTGTVEAFF
v_gene: TRBV6-1
len: 13
j_gene: TRBJ1-1